Listed below are T cell receptor beta chains from one sample, sequenced in a study of early T cells in non-severe SARS-CoV-2 infection. From the 5' RACE reads, TCRdb called clonotypes with MiXCR, one entry per CDR3 protein. The sample includes roughly 120,000 distinct CDR3 sequences, 10% to 15% of them seen just once. Sample: whole blood, taken at baseline. These receptors were obtained from an adult who was a healthcare worker with PCR-confirmed SARS-CoV-2 infection or an uninfected control (not recorded which). Both conserved end residues are part of each CDR3. A D gene is named only where the DNA matches it firmly. Size is stated for part of the rows, as once, few or many counts, or as a class when the clone is expanded.

>.|TRBJ2-5|.|TRBV2
CASSEQQETQYF
TGTGCCAGCAGTGAACAGCAAGAGACCCAGTACTTC
>.|TRBJ1-1|few|TRBV5-1
CASSVDSLNTEAFF
TGCGCCAGCAGCGTTGACAGCCTGAACACTGAAGCTTTCTTT
>TRBD1|TRBJ1-1|few|TRBV5-1
CASSPGQGAPATEAFF
TGCGCCAGCAGCCCCGGACAGGGGGCGCCGGCCACTGAAGCTTTCTTT
>.|TRBJ1-2|many|TRBV19
CASSTQDQARDYGYTF
TGTGCCAGTAGTACACAGGATCAAGCAAGGGACTATGGCTACACCTTC
>.|TRBJ2-1|.|TRBV11-2
CASSTLGRLISYNEQFF
TGTGCCAGCAGCACACTGGGACGGCTAATCTCCTACAATGAGCAGTTCTTC
>TRBD1|TRBJ2-7|few|TRBV19
CASRSGTGGSYEQYF
TGTGCCAGTAGATCCGGGACAGGGGGTTCCTACGAGCAGTACTTC
>.|TRBJ1-1|.|TRBV7-2
CASSLGRTSSGTEAFF
TGTGCCAGCAGCTTAGGGCGGACGTCCTCGGGCACTGAAGCTTTCTTT
>TRBD2|TRBJ2-1|.|TRBV5-1
CASSLGLAGFNEQFF
TGCGCCAGCAGCTTGGGTCTAGCGGGTTTCAATGAGCAGTTCTTC
>.|TRBJ1-1|.|TRBV29-1
CSATRTEAFF
TGCAGCGCAACTAGAACTGAAGCTTTCTTT
>TRBD2|TRBJ2-4|once|TRBV3-1
CASSHQGLVKNIQYF
TGTGCCAGCAGCCACCAAGGACTAGTCAAAAACATTCAGTACTTC
>.|TRBJ2-7|.|TRBV4-2
CASSHAVRSYEQYF
TGTGCCAGCAGCCACGCCGTCAGGTCCTACGAGCAGTACTTC
>.|TRBJ2-5|.|TRBV4-2
CASSRGAGTQETQYF
TGTGCCAGCAGCCGGGGCGCAGGGACCCAAGAGACCCAGTACTTC
>.|TRBJ2-7|few|TRBV6-5
CASSMTGRSYEQYF
TGTGCCAGCAGTATGACAGGACGGTCCTACGAGCAGTACTTC
>.|TRBJ1-4|few|TRBV27
CASSSSGATNEKLFF
TGTGCCAGCAGTTCATCCGGGGCAACTAATGAAAAACTGTTTTTT
>TRBD2|TRBJ2-7|.|TRBV20-1
CSARTRTSGQQYF
TGCAGTGCTAGAACCCGGACTAGCGGGCAGCAGTACTTC
>.|TRBJ2-7|.|TRBV14
CASSQGRVGGYEQYF
TGTGCCAGCAGCCAAGGCAGGGTAGGTGGGTACGAGCAGTACTTC
>.|TRBJ1-2|many|TRBV6-5
CASSYNRNYGYTF
TGTGCCAGCAGTTACAACAGAAACTATGGCTACACCTTC
>.|TRBJ1-2|.|TRBV9
CASSGDRRIYGYTF
TGTGCCAGCAGCGGCGACAGGAGAATCTATGGCTACACCTTC
>.|TRBJ2-1|many|TRBV7-3
CASSPARNEQFF
TGTGCCAGCAGCCCGGCGAGGAATGAGCAGTTCTTC
>.|TRBJ1-1|few|TRBV7-9
CASSLASENTEAFF
TGTGCCAGCAGCTTAGCATCCGAGAACACTGAAGCTTTCTTT
>.|TRBJ1-2|few|TRBV19
CASSPGTYGYTF
TGTGCCAGTAGTCCGGGGACCTATGGCTACACCTTC
>TRBD2|TRBJ2-5|few|TRBV4-1
CASSQAASGFREGQYF
TGCGCCAGCAGCCAAGCCGCTAGCGGCTTCCGGGAGGGCCAGTACTTC
>.|TRBJ2-7|.|TRBV20-1
CSAPLGGLEQYF
TGCAGTGCTCCTCTGGGGGGACTCGAGCAGTACTTC
>.|TRBJ1-2|.|TRBV4-1
CASSQDQDGGYTF
TGCGCCAGCAGCCAAGATCAGGACGGGGGCTACACCTTC
>.|TRBJ1-1|.|TRBV28
CASRLTRFEAFF
TGTGCCAGCAGGCTTACGCGGTTTGAAGCTTTCTTT
>.|TRBJ2-7|many|TRBV7-9
CASSLELAAFEQYF
TGTGCCAGCAGCTTAGAACTGGCAGCCTTCGAGCAGTACTTC
>.|TRBJ1-1|once|TRBV5-1
CASSFWEGPEAFF
TGCGCCAGCAGCTTTTGGGAGGGACCTGAAGCTTTCTTT
>.|TRBJ1-2|.|TRBV9
CASSVDRDPNYGYTF
TGTGCCAGCAGCGTAGATCGGGACCCTAACTATGGCTACACCTTC
>TRBD1|TRBJ1-2|few|TRBV2
CASIRDRGINYGYTF
TGTGCCAGCATTCGGGACAGGGGAATTAACTATGGCTACACCTTC
>.|TRBJ2-2|.|TRBV7-8
CASSAEGGYGELFF
TGTGCCAGCAGCGCAGAAGGGGGTTACGGGGAGCTGTTTTTT
>TRBD1|TRBJ1-3|.|TRBV20-1
CSARVAGQGENTIYF
TGCAGTGCTAGAGTTGCGGGACAGGGTGAAAACACCATATATTTT
>TRBD2|TRBJ2-7|many|TRBV9
CASSPVGQGLTGEQYF
TGTGCCAGCAGCCCGGTCGGGCAGGGACTAACGGGCGAGCAGTACTTC
>TRBD1|TRBJ2-7|.|TRBV29-1
CSVEDETGYGEQYF
TGCAGCGTTGAAGATGAGACAGGGTATGGGGAGCAGTACTTC
>.|TRBJ1-4|.|TRBV20-1
CSASGRSGTNEKLFF
TGCAGTGCTAGCGGTCGTTCAGGGACTAATGAAAAACTGTTTTTT